Described below is a single T cell receptor (beta chain) sequence and its context. Antigen unknown. This CDR3 contains 15 residues. Trimming took off 4 bases at V and 4 bases at J, with 16 bases between the two ends. CDR1 LGHDT and CDR2 YNNKEL come from the germline V gene (reference sequence). The data originate from a study of T cells in Graves' hyperthyroidism and ophthalmopathy. Study-level results: Ophthalmopathy was distinguished from stable hyperthyroidism by 13 V-J signatures. Ophthalmopathy prediction by the model preceded onset by a median roughly 6 months.

Amplification of TCR beta CDR3 regions was performed using RNA transcripts as template. First-round RT-PCR targeting the TCR CDR3 was performed with the HTBI primer set. From the multiplex PCR reads, TCRdb called clonotypes with MiXCR, one entry per CDR3 protein. In the table there are about 250,000 distinct CDR3 sequences, approximately 23% of which are singletons. The chain recombines TRBV3-1 with TRBJ2-5; TRBD1 might be the D (6 bases). This TCR derives from a middle-aged woman with Graves' ophthalmopathy. Sequenced sample: blood. CDR3 residues: CASSPTRGGVETQYF. CDR3 in DNA: TGTGCCAGCAGCCCGACGCGTGGGGGCGTAGAGACCCAGTACTTC.